One sample yielded the 29 T cell receptor beta chains listed below, sequenced in a study of blood T cell repertoires in COVID-19. Data came from immunoSEQ multiplex PCR; TCRdb stores just in-frame clones and leaves some out. In the table there are 60,000 to 70,000 clones, roughly four fifths of which are singletons. Sequencing used peripheral blood. Receptors originate from a human donor in a cohort sampled during active COVID-19.

The chain combines TRBV7-6 with TRBJ2-7; TRBD2 might be the D (5 bases). The germline V gene encodes CDR1 SGHVS and CDR2 FNYEAQ. CDR3 length equals 15 residues. V lost 5 bases to trimming and J lost 6 bases, with 20 bases between them. In DNA, the CDR3 is TGTGCCAGCAGCCACGGGGAGCGGTTGGGCGGCGAGCAGTACTTC. It translates to CASSHGERLGGEQYF.

This clone was seen just once. The CDR3 DNA reads as TGTGCCAGTAGTACTGGACTAGCCCGAGGCGGGGAGCTGTTTTTT. This codes for CASSTGLARGGELFF. This chain joins TRBV19 and TRBJ2-2; 8 bases align to TRBD2. The V segment lost 4 bases and the J segment 7 bases; nucleotides outside the gene matches: 8. The CDR3 has 15 residues. Germline V CDR1 and CDR2: LNHDA, SQIVND (reference sequence).

Details on this clone: Relative to the germline gene, one junction end is altered; a read error may explain this. The chain couples TRBV7-7 to TRBJ2-5, with TRBD1 identical over 7 bases. CDR1 is SSHAT and CDR2 is FNYEAQ in the germline V gene (reference sequence). The CDR3 totals 14 residues. CDR3 DNA: TGTGCTAGCAGCCATGGGGCCAGGGGGGAGACCCAGTACTTC. This sequence encodes CASSHGARGETQYF.

The V call is TRBV28, the J call TRBJ1-5; 9 bases are a match to TRBD1. CDR3 length: 14 residues. Germline V CDR1 and CDR2: MDHEN, SYDVKM. V was clipped by 10 bases and J by 2 bases; unmatched bases: 6. The CDR3 bases are TGTGCCACCCAGGGACAGGGCCGCAATCAGCCCCAGCATTTT. The encoded protein is CATQGQGRNQPQHF. Based on the CDR3 plus reference TRBV28 and TRBJ1-5, the full variable domain is DVKVTQSSRYLVKRTGEKVFLECVQDMDHENMFWYRQDPGLGLRLIYFSYDVKMKEKGDIPEGYSVSREKKERFSLILESASTNQTSMYLCATQGQGRNQPQHFGDGTRLSIL.

The chain carries TRBV5-4 and TRBJ2-7, with 9 bases matching TRBD2. Germline trimming cut 3 bases from V and 3 bases from J; bases unmatched to any gene: 7. The CDR3 sequence is 15 residues long. Germline V CDR1 and CDR2: SGHNT, YYREEE (reference sequence). CDR3 amino acids: CASSSGLAGNYEQYF. For the CDR3, the DNA is TGTGCCAGCAGCTCGGGACTAGCTGGGAACTACGAGCAGTACTTC.

V gene TRBV2 combines with J gene TRBJ2-6; TRBD1 aligns across 7 bases. CDR1 is SNHLY and CDR2 is FYNNEI in the germline V gene. The CDR3 extends over 16 amino acids. Unmatched junction bases numbered 8, after V lost 9 bases and J lost 0 bases. This CDR3 reads CASTGTVHSGANVLTF. The DNA for the CDR3 is TGTGCCAGTACCGGGACAGTACACTCTGGGGCCAACGTCCTGACTTTC.

This CDR3 reads CASSPTWDRNQPQHF. For the CDR3, the DNA is TGTGCCAGCAGTCCCACCTGGGACAGGAATCAGCCCCAGCATTTT. This chain uses TRBV27 with TRBJ1-5; 8 bases are a match to TRBD1. The CDR3 sequence is 15 residues long. Germline-derived CDR1 and CDR2 are MNHEY and SMNVEV (reference sequence). V shed 5 bases and J 4 bases; nucleotides not matched to a gene: 7.

This clone was detected a few times. The chain has TRBV2 and TRBJ2-2; the D gene is possibly TRBD1 (6 bases). The CDR3 spans 12 residues. The germline V gene encodes CDR1 SNHLY and CDR2 FYNNEI. V lost 6 bases to trimming and J lost 5 bases, with 7 bases between them. In DNA form, the CDR3 reads TGTGCCAGCAGACAGGGTACCGGGGAGCTGTTTTTT. This translates into CASRQGTGELFF.

This clone was recorded a few times. The gene calls are TRBV5-1 and TRBJ1-2; D not certain. Germline CDR1 and CDR2: SGHRS and YFSETQ. The CDR3 is 12 amino acids. V was shortened by 4 bases and J by 10 bases, with 14 bases between the two germline ends. For the CDR3, the DNA is TGCGCCAGCAGCCAATCACTAGGACTCTACACCTTC. Translated: CASSQSLGLYTF.

V gene TRBV5-1 combines with J gene TRBJ2-2; 8 nucleotides match TRBD2. Germline assignment: CDR1 SGHRS and CDR2 YFSETQ. Trimming at V came to 4 bases and at J to 3 bases, leaving 8 bases not matched to a gene. The CDR3 is 16 amino acids. CDR3 nucleotide sequence: TGCGCCAGCAGCCCACCGGGACTAGAAGACACCGGGGAGCTGTTTTTT. It encodes CASSPPGLEDTGELFF.

V gene TRBV19 combines with J gene TRBJ1-1; D gene unclear. There are 14 residues in the CDR3. Between the trimmed V and J ends, which lost 4 bases and 1 base, there was a span of 10 bases. Per germline, CDR1 LNHDA and CDR2 SQIVND (reference sequence). CDR3: CASSKRETNTEAFF. Written as DNA, the CDR3 is TGTGCCAGTAGTAAAAGGGAGACGAACACTGAAGCTTTCTTT.

V usage is TRBV7-3 and J usage is TRBJ2-6; weak D call: TRBD1 (6 bases). This CDR3 region has 16 residues. Germline CDR1 SGHTA, CDR2 FQGTGA. The V gene lost 7 bases and the J gene lost 0 bases, with 13 bases spanning the gap. DNA of the CDR3: TGTGCCAGCACGGGCCAGGGGACCTCTGGGGCCAACGTCCTGACTTTC. Its protein is CASTGQGTSGANVLTF.

The rearrangement links TRBV24-1 to TRBJ2-3; D unresolved. V was shortened by 0 bases and J by 2 bases, with 2 bases between the two germline ends. The germline CDR1 and CDR2 sequences are KGHDR and SFDVKD. The CDR3 spans 13 residues. DNA of the CDR3: TGTGCCACCAGTGATTTGCTCACAGATACGCAGTATTTT. Translating gives CATSDLLTDTQYF.

This clone came up once. The junction shows a germline mismatch at one end, possibly a read error. The chain joins TRBV5-1 to TRBJ2-5, with 12 positions matching TRBD2. In germline, CDR1 is SGHRS, CDR2 YFSETQ. The CDR3 totals 16 residues. The CDR3 is CARSLGSSGGEETQYF. In DNA form, the CDR3 reads TGCGCCCGCAGCTTGGGGTCTAGCGGGGGGGAAGAGACCCAGTACTTC.

This chain connects TRBV7-9 to TRBJ2-5, with 9 bases lining up with TRBD1. Trimming at V came to 3 bases and at J to 2 bases, leaving 7 bases not matched to a gene. Germline values: CDR1 SEHNR, CDR2 FQNEAQ (reference sequence). The CDR3 is 16 amino acids. The chain's CDR3 is CASSFSTGGRQETQYF. The CDR3 DNA follows: TGTGCCAGCAGCTTCTCGACAGGGGGAAGGCAAGAGACCCAGTACTTC.

V usage is TRBV18 and J usage is TRBJ2-7; D call uncertain. The CDR3 has 15 amino acids. V was cut by 3 bases and J by 3 bases, with 15 bases left in between. Germline CDR1 and CDR2: KGHSH and LQKENI. This chain's CDR3 is CASSPVSQKNYEQYF. CDR3 sequence (DNA): TGTGCCAGCTCACCCGTCTCCCAGAAGAACTACGAGCAGTACTTC.

The V call is TRBV18, the J call TRBJ1-2; D is uncertain. The CDR3 extends over 14 amino acids. Germline assignment: CDR1 KGHSH and CDR2 LQKENI. Trimming took 2 bases from V and 2 from J, leaving 9 bases between them. CDR3 in DNA: TGTGCCAGCTCACCAGGAGGGCCAAACTATGGCTACACCTTC. The encoded protein is CASSPGGPNYGYTF.

V and J are TRBV28 and TRBJ1-2; the D gene is possibly TRBD1 (6 bases). With 2 bases removed from V and 3 bases from J, the gap between germline ends came to 7 bases. The CDR3 length is 13 residues. Germline V lookup: CDR1 MDHEN, CDR2 SYDVKM. The CDR3 DNA is TGTGCCAGCAGTTTAAGGACAGACTATGGCTACACCTTC. This codes for CASSLRTDYGYTF.

V usage is TRBV5-1 and J usage is TRBJ2-3; 10 nucleotides match TRBD2. V dropped 3 bases and J dropped 5; count of bases not matched to a gene: 9. Germline CDR1 and CDR2: SGHRS and YFSETQ. The CDR3 has 16 amino acids. The CDR3 loop is CASSSSTSGAGDTQYF. DNA for the CDR3: TGCGCCAGCAGCTCGAGCACTAGCGGGGCTGGAGATACGCAGTATTTT.

The genes are TRBV7-2 and TRBJ1-1, with D maybe TRBD1 (6 bases). Trimming took off 7 bases at V and 1 base at J, with 10 bases between the two ends. The CDR3 extends over 13 amino acids. Per germline, CDR1 SGHTA and CDR2 FQGNSA. The CDR3 region has the DNA TGTGCCAGCATAAAGACAGGGAACACTGAAGCTTTCTTT. It specifies CASIKTGNTEAFF.

The chain recombines TRBV10-3 with TRBJ2-3, with 9 positions matching TRBD2. Germline CDR1 ENHRY, CDR2 SYGVKD. V lost 3 bases to trimming and J lost 1 base; unmatched junction nucleotides: 2. CDR3 size: 15 residues. The CDR3 region is CAISDSSGGTDTQYF. CDR3 DNA: TGTGCCATCAGTGATTCTAGCGGGGGCACAGATACGCAGTATTTT.

This chain connects TRBV11-2 to TRBJ1-2, with D perhaps TRBD1 (6 bases). The CDR3 runs to 14 residues. Germline CDR1 is SGHAT and CDR2 is FQNNGV. Trimming pared 5 bases from V and 2 bases from J, leaving 12 bases between. CDR3 DNA sequence: TGTGCCAGCAGCCCATCGACAGGAAACTATGGCTACACCTTC. Translated, it gives CASSPSTGNYGYTF.

The V call is TRBV9, the J call TRBJ2-3, with 7 bases aligning to TRBD1. The CDR3 loop spans 15 amino acids. CDR1 is SGDLS, CDR2 YYNGEE, per germline. Losses at the gene ends were 0 bases for V and 5 bases for J; bases not matched to a gene: 6. CDR3 bases: TGTGCCAGCAGCGTAGAAGGGGGCCAGAGAGATACGCAGTATTTT. This gives the protein CASSVEGGQRDTQYF.

The V and J genes are TRBV6-5 and TRBJ1-6; 7 nucleotides agree with TRBD1. The CDR3 runs 14 residues. The V gene's germline CDR1 is MNHEY and CDR2 SVGAGI. V shed 9 bases and J 4 bases; nucleotides not matched to a gene: 6. The CDR3 sequence is CASDLQGYNSPLHF. The CDR3 DNA reads as TGTGCCAGTGATCTACAGGGGTATAATTCACCCCTCCACTTT.

This chain connects TRBV19 to TRBJ1-1; D is perhaps TRBD1 (5 bases). Trimming shortened V by 4 bases and J by 1 base, and 13 bases separated the two germline ends. The CDR3 spans 15 residues. CDR1 is LNHDA, CDR2 SQIVND, per germline (reference sequence). The CDR3 nucleotides are TGTGCCAGTAGTACCTCAGGGTTAGGGAACACTGAAGCTTTCTTT. Residues: CASSTSGLGNTEAFF.

The J gene is TRBJ1-4, the V gene TRBV15, with D possibly TRBD1 on 6 matching bases. Germline lookup yields CDR1 LNHNV and CDR2 YYDKDF (reference sequence). This CDR3 is 15 amino acids long. Trimming shortened V by 0 bases and J by 8 bases, and 13 bases separated the two germline ends. The CDR3 here is CATSRDYRAEEKLFF. The DNA for the CDR3 is TGTGCCACCAGCAGAGATTACAGGGCGGAAGAAAAACTGTTTTTT. The full variable domain, with the rest looked up from reference TRBV15 and TRBJ1-4, is DAMVIQNPRYQVTQFGKPVTLSCSQTLNHNVMYWYQQKSSQAPKLLFHYYDKDFNNEADTPDNFQSRRPNTSFCFLDIRSPGLGDTAMYLCATSRDYRAEEKLFFGSGTQLSVL.

The chain combines TRBV5-4 with TRBJ1-2; D is undetermined. This CDR3 region has 13 residues. Germline values: CDR1 SGHNT, CDR2 YYREEE (reference sequence). Trimming removed 1 base from V and 5 bases from J, with 9 bases in between. CDR3 protein: CASSLRRIYGYTF. The CDR3 nucleotides read TGTGCCAGCAGCTTGCGGAGGATTTATGGCTACACCTTC.

This chain joins TRBV27 and TRBJ2-1; the match to TRBD2 covers 16 bases. CDR3 length: 15 residues. The germline V gene encodes CDR1 MNHEY and CDR2 SMNVEV (reference sequence). V lost 6 bases and J lost 5; bases outside the gene matches: 1. The CDR3 bases are TGTGCCAGCAGGGGACTAGCGGGGGGGGACAATGAGCAGTTCTTC. Residues: CASRGLAGGDNEQFF.

CDR3 residues: CASSNPPGTGGAYNEQFF. CDR3 coding DNA: TGTGCCAGCAGCAACCCACCCGGGACAGGGGGCGCCTACAATGAGCAGTTCTTC. V and J are TRBV7-9 and TRBJ2-1; the match to TRBD1 covers 12 bases. The CDR3 has 18 amino acids. Germline loops: CDR1 SEHNR, CDR2 FQNEAQ (reference sequence). The V and J ends lost 5 bases and 2 bases, in that order; junction bases with no gene match: 10.